These 14 T cell receptor beta chains originate from one sample sequenced in a study of blood T cell repertoires in COVID-19. Data came from immunoSEQ multiplex PCR; TCRdb stores just in-frame clones and leaves some out. The sample lists around 200,000 clones; around nine tenths were seen once. The specimen was peripheral blood. These receptors were taken from a man younger than 30 with active or convalescent COVID-19.

This chain joins TRBV12-3 or TRBV12-4 and TRBJ1-2, with D unresolved. The CDR3 is 12 residues long. V was pared by 6 bases and J by 0 bases, with 5 bases between. CDR3 sequence reads: CASSQTNYGYTF. CDR3 coding DNA: TGTGCCAGCAGCCAAACTAACTATGGCTACACCTTC.

The chain uses TRBV2 and TRBJ2-2; the match to TRBD1 covers 8 bases. The V segment lost 6 bases and the J segment 6 bases; nucleotides outside the gene matches: 0. CDR1 SNHLY and CDR2 FYNNEI come from the germline V gene. This CDR3 has 12 amino acids. CDR3 protein: CASRDRAGELFF. The CDR3 DNA is TGTGCCAGCAGGGACAGGGCCGGGGAGCTGTTTTTT.

This chain uses TRBV4-1 with TRBJ1-2; no definite D call. The germline V gene has CDR1 MGHRA and CDR2 YSYEKL. V dropped 4 bases and J dropped 4 bases, with 16 bases sitting between them. The CDR3 sequence is 15 residues long. The CDR3 nucleotides read TGCGCCAGCAGCCCCCCCGACGGGGAACGCTATGGCTACACCTTC. It specifies CASSPPDGERYGYTF.

In this sample, this clone turned up once. The genes are TRBV28 and TRBJ1-5; TRBD1 matches at 8 bases. CDR3 size: 14 residues. Germline V gene data show CDR1 as MDHEN and CDR2 as SYDVKM. The V segment lost 8 bases and the J segment 4 bases; nucleotides outside the gene matches: 7. As DNA, the CDR3 is TGTGCCAGCGGACAGGGAATGGGGAATCAGCCCCAGCATTTT. Its protein product is CASGQGMGNQPQHF.

With regard to this clone: Distinct nucleotide sequences in the sample also encode this CDR3. The chain combines TRBV9 with TRBJ1-5; D is perhaps TRBD1 (6 bases). This CDR3 contains 15 residues. V lost 0 bases and J 4 bases, leaving 11 bases between the germline ends. The germline V gene has CDR1 SGDLS and CDR2 YYNGEE. In nucleotides, the CDR3 is TGTGCCAGCAGCGTAGGCCAGGGGACGAATCAGCCCCAGCATTTT. This gives the protein CASSVGQGTNQPQHF. The full variable domain, in which reference TRBV9 and TRBJ1-5 provide the parts outside the CDR3, is DSGVTQTPKHLITATGQRVTLRCSPRSGDLSVYWYQQSLDQGLQFLIQYYNGEERAKGNILERFSAQQFPDLHSELNLSSLELGDSALYFCASSVGQGTNQPQHFGDGTRLSIL.

DNA of the CDR3: TGTGCCTGGACTAGCTCGAACGCCTACGAGCAGTACTTC. Translating gives CAWTSSNAYEQYF. The rearrangement links TRBV30 to TRBJ2-7; a possible D gene is TRBD2 (5 bases). CDR1 GTSNPN and CDR2 SVGIG come from the germline V gene (reference sequence). This CDR3 contains 13 residues. Trimming pared 4 bases from V and 2 bases from J, leaving 12 bases between.

The chain uses TRBV2 and TRBJ1-6; 7 nucleotides line up with TRBD1. The CDR3 covers 15 residues. CDR1 is SNHLY and CDR2 is FYNNEI in the germline V gene. Germline trimming cut 6 bases from V and 5 bases from J; bases unmatched to any gene: 7. The CDR3 region has the DNA TGTGCCAGCAGAAACCGGGACAGTAATAATTCACCCCTCCACTTT. Its translation is CASRNRDSNNSPLHF.

The J gene is TRBJ2-3, the V gene TRBV28; the D gene is possibly TRBD1 (6 bases). The germline gives CDR1 MDHEN, CDR2 SYDVKM. The germline V and J ends were trimmed by 1 base and 5 bases, with 13 bases remaining between them. The CDR3 has 15 residues. For the CDR3, the DNA is TGTGCCAGCAGTTTATACGCCTTAGGGGGAGATACGCAGTATTTT. Amino acid sequence: CASSLYALGGDTQYF. The full variable domain, its missing parts supplied by reference TRBV28 and TRBJ2-3, is DVKVTQSSRYLVKRTGEKVFLECVQDMDHENMFWYRQDPGLGLRLIYFSYDVKMKEKGDIPEGYSVSREKKERFSLILESASTNQTSMYLCASSLYALGGDTQYFGPGTRLTVL.

Ten or more counts support this clone. CDR3: CASSVSLNAGRAFF. DNA of the CDR3: TGTGCCAGCAGCGTAAGCCTCAACGCGGGAAGAGCTTTCTTT. The chain employs TRBV9 and TRBJ1-1; D is unclear. The CDR3 extends over 14 amino acids. Per the germline V gene, CDR1 is SGDLS and CDR2 is YYNGEE. With 1 base removed from V and 10 bases from J, the gap between germline ends came to 17 bases.

This chain connects TRBV5-6 to TRBJ1-2; TRBD1 matches at 7 bases. Germline V lookup: CDR1 SGHDT, CDR2 YYEEEE. This CDR3 comprises 15 residues. V dropped 5 bases and J dropped 4; count of bases not matched to a gene: 11. As DNA, the CDR3 is TGTGCCAGCAGTCCCACCTTACAGGGGCCCTATGGCTACACCTTC. Its protein product is CASSPTLQGPYGYTF.

V usage is TRBV24-1 and J usage is TRBJ2-5; TRBD2 aligns across 7 bases. The junction had 0 bases not matched to a gene; V was cut back by 2 bases and J by 7 bases. The CDR3 length is 12 residues. The germline V gene encodes CDR1 KGHDR and CDR2 SFDVKD. CDR3 DNA sequence: TGTGCCACCAGTGATTGGGGGGGGACCCAGTACTTC. It is translated as CATSDWGGTQYF.

The chain combines TRBV15 with TRBJ2-7; TRBD1 agrees at 7 bases. The length of the CDR3 is 14 residues. Unmatched junction bases numbered 11, after V lost 5 bases and J lost 7 bases. Looked up from germline, CDR1 is LNHNV and CDR2 is YYDKDF (reference sequence). Here the CDR3 reads CATSVGKGANEQYV. In DNA, the CDR3 is TGTGCCACCAGCGTGGGGAAGGGGGCGAATGAGCAGTACGTC.

The chain combines TRBV6-6 with TRBJ2-7, with TRBD2 matching over 8 bases. This CDR3 region has 13 residues. V shed 6 bases and J 1 base; nucleotides not matched to a gene: 2. CDR1 and CDR2 (germline): MNHNY, SVGAGI (reference sequence). For the CDR3, the DNA is TGTGCCAGCAGCGGGGGGGGTTCCTACGAGCAGTACGTC. This codes for CASSGGGSYEQYV.

J is TRBJ2-1 and V is TRBV28; TRBD1 matches at 7 bases. Germline CDR1 and CDR2: MDHEN and SYDVKM. CDR3 size: 12 residues. Unmatched junction bases numbered 7, after V lost 7 bases and J lost 10 bases. CDR3 protein: CASTQTGEEQFF. CDR3 nucleotide sequence: TGTGCCAGCACTCAAACAGGGGAAGAGCAGTTCTTC.